This T cell receptor beta chain was obtained from a study of cytomegalovirus exposure and HLA in healthy donors. The overall study: HLA-typed donors contributed 65 million to 85 million unique TCRs, which were held in an early data release. Notes on the study in general: In vitro checks showed that three CMV-associated chains really do target CMV antigens. The authors listed some 150 TCR beta chains as cytomegalovirus-associated.

The PCR had 60 Vbeta and 13 Jbeta primers. The protocol was immunoSEQ multiplex PCR, while the TCRdb copy is restricted to in-frame clones and leaves out a portion. The table shows about 200,000 clones, with more than 60% occurring only once. The CDR3 spans 15 residues. Trimming cost V 1 base and J 4 bases, with 14 bases left between them. Per germline, CDR1 LGHNA and CDR2 YNFKEQ. Remarks on this clone: Its antigen is not identified.

The sequence came from a woman in her 30s in good health and CMV-seropositive. The sample comprised PBMCs. The chain joins TRBV4-2 to TRBJ2-7; D remains unclear. CDR3 DNA: TGTGCCAGCAGCCAAGCGTTGTCAGACACTTACGAGCAGTACTTC. Protein: CASSQALSDTYEQYF.